This TCR beta chain was profiled in a study of T cells in Graves' hyperthyroidism and ophthalmopathy. J lost 7 bases, V lost 2 bases, and 5 bases had no gene match. Germline values: CDR1 MNHEY, CDR2 SVGAGI. The CDR3 is 14 residues long. A NOSPECS grade of at least 4, a Clinical Activity Score of at least 3 and duration under 3 months were recorded in ophthalmopathy patients. Authors of the study amplified TCR beta CDR3 regions from RNA transcripts. The HTBI set primed first-round TCR CDR3 RT-PCR. Via MiXCR, TCRdb re-called the multiplex PCR reads, giving one row per CDR3 protein. The table records about 600,000 distinct CDR3 sequences, roughly 15% of them present only once.

The sample taken for sequencing was blood. This chain uses TRBV6-5 with TRBJ1-5; TRBD1 matches at 7 bases. This clonotype was obtained from a woman aged 40 to 50 with Graves' ophthalmopathy. The CDR3 coding sequence is TGTGCCAGCAGTTACGGGACAGCCGGGCAGCCCCAGCATTTT. It codes for CASSYGTAGQPQHF.